A selection of T cell receptor beta chains follows, all from one sample in a study of early T cells in non-severe SARS-CoV-2 infection. TCRdb reprocessed the 5' RACE reads with MiXCR, giving one entry per CDR3 protein. The sample has around 20,000 distinct CDR3 sequences; under 5% are singletons. The sequenced material came from whole blood. The source is an adult who was a healthcare worker with PCR-confirmed SARS-CoV-2 infection or an uninfected control (not recorded which). CDR3s include the opening cysteine and the closing phenylalanine or tryptophan. Fields, in order: clone size, J gene, V gene, D gene, CDR3 length, CDR3 DNA, CDR3 protein. A D gene is named only where the DNA matches it firmly. Expanded clones get a size class; other rows say once, few or many, or leave the size out.

clone_size: few
j_call: TRBJ2-3
v_call: TRBV7-6
d_call: .
cdr3_length: 17
cdr3_nt: TGTGCCAGCAGCTTAGCCGGGACTGGGGCTAGCACAGATACGCAGTATTTT
cdr3_aa: CASSLAGTGASTDTQYF

clone_size: many
j_call: TRBJ2-5
v_call: TRBV11-2
d_call: .
cdr3_length: 14
cdr3_nt: TGTGCCAGCAGCCCGACAGGACCCCAAGAGACCCAGTACTTC
cdr3_aa: CASSPTGPQETQYF

clone_size: few
j_call: TRBJ2-2
v_call: TRBV15
d_call: .
cdr3_length: 17
cdr3_nt: TGTGCCACCAGCAGAGATCTCGGGGCTCCGGACACCGGGGAGCTGTTTTTT
cdr3_aa: CATSRDLGAPDTGELFF

clone_size: many
j_call: TRBJ1-5
v_call: TRBV2
d_call: TRBD1
cdr3_length: 17
cdr3_nt: TGTGCCAGCAGCGCACCGACTCGACAGGGGTGGAATCAGCCCCAGCATTTT
cdr3_aa: CASSAPTRQGWNQPQHF

clone_size: few
j_call: TRBJ2-1
v_call: TRBV27
d_call: TRBD2
cdr3_length: 19
cdr3_nt: TGTGCCAGCACTCAACAGCGGGGGGTGGGAGTAGGGTCCTACAATGAGCAGTTCTTC
cdr3_aa: CASTQQRGVGVGSYNEQFF

clone_size: many
j_call: TRBJ2-3
v_call: TRBV18
d_call: .
cdr3_length: 13
cdr3_nt: TGTGCCAGCTCACACGACTACACAGATACGCAGTATTTT
cdr3_aa: CASSHDYTDTQYF

clone_size: many
j_call: TRBJ2-1
v_call: TRBV9
d_call: .
cdr3_length: 14
cdr3_nt: TGTGCCAGCAGCGTCCATGGGGCGGACAATGAGCAGTTCTTC
cdr3_aa: CASSVHGADNEQFF

clone_size: few
j_call: TRBJ2-7
v_call: TRBV6-6
d_call: .
cdr3_length: 15
cdr3_nt: TGTGCCAGCAGAAAGACCGCGGGGAGCTCCTACGAGCAGTACTTC
cdr3_aa: CASRKTAGSSYEQYF

clone_size: many
j_call: TRBJ2-1
v_call: TRBV5-1
d_call: TRBD2
cdr3_length: 14
cdr3_nt: TGCGCCAGCAGCTTGTTAGCGGGCTACAATGAGCAGTTCTTC
cdr3_aa: CASSLLAGYNEQFF

clone_size: many
j_call: TRBJ2-7
v_call: TRBV20-1
d_call: TRBD2
cdr3_length: 16
cdr3_nt: TGCAGTGTGTTGCGAGGACTAGCGGGGGGGCGGTACGAGCAGTACTTC
cdr3_aa: CSVLRGLAGGRYEQYF

clone_size: few
j_call: TRBJ1-1
v_call: TRBV12-3/TRBV12-4
d_call: .
cdr3_length: 13
cdr3_nt: TGTGCCAGCAGTTTAACAGGGAAGACTGAAGCTTTCTTT
cdr3_aa: CASSLTGKTEAFF

clone_size: many
j_call: TRBJ1-2
v_call: TRBV6-1
d_call: .
cdr3_length: 14
cdr3_nt: TGTGCCAGCGTCGGGCCCCAAAAGGGACATGGCTACACCTTC
cdr3_aa: CASVGPQKGHGYTF

clone_size: many
j_call: TRBJ1-3
v_call: TRBV20-1
d_call: .
cdr3_length: 15
cdr3_nt: TGCAGTGCTAGTGCCAGACAGAGCTCTGGAAACACCATATATTTT
cdr3_aa: CSASARQSSGNTIYF

clone_size: many
j_call: TRBJ2-7
v_call: TRBV11-2
d_call: TRBD1
cdr3_length: 15
cdr3_nt: TGTGCCAGCAGCTTCGGACAGGGAAGGGCCTACGAGCAGTACTTC
cdr3_aa: CASSFGQGRAYEQYF

clone_size: many
j_call: TRBJ1-1
v_call: TRBV6-2/TRBV6-3
d_call: .
cdr3_length: 16
cdr3_nt: TGTGCCAGCAGTTACTCGGACAGACAAATGAACACTGAAGCTTTCTTT
cdr3_aa: CASSYSDRQMNTEAFF

clone_size: many
j_call: TRBJ2-3
v_call: TRBV7-7
d_call: .
cdr3_length: 13
cdr3_nt: TGTGCTAGCAGCTTTGGTCAATTAGATACGCAGTATTTT
cdr3_aa: CASSFGQLDTQYF

clone_size: many
j_call: TRBJ2-2
v_call: TRBV6-4
d_call: .
cdr3_length: 13
cdr3_nt: TGTGCCAGCCAAGGATCCGATCACGGGGAGCTGTTTTTT
cdr3_aa: CASQGSDHGELFF

clone_size: medium-sized
j_call: TRBJ2-1
v_call: TRBV7-6
d_call: TRBD2
cdr3_length: 17
cdr3_nt: TGTGCCAGCAGCTTAGGCGGTCCTAGCGGGCCCCACAATGAGCAGTTCTTC
cdr3_aa: CASSLGGPSGPHNEQFF

clone_size: many
j_call: TRBJ2-2
v_call: TRBV6-4
d_call: .
cdr3_length: 15
cdr3_nt: TGTGCCAGCAGCCCCGTGGGGGGTGAGCGCGGGGAGCTGTTTTTT
cdr3_aa: CASSPVGGERGELFF

clone_size: .
j_call: TRBJ1-1
v_call: TRBV29-1
d_call: .
cdr3_length: 12
cdr3_nt: TGCAGCGGCGTAGGGGGAAACACTGAAGCTTTCTTT
cdr3_aa: CSGVGGNTEAFF

clone_size: .
j_call: TRBJ2-7
v_call: TRBV5-6
d_call: .
cdr3_length: 11
cdr3_nt: TGTGCCAGCAGCTCCTTCCACGAGCAGTACTTC
cdr3_aa: CASSSFHEQYF

clone_size: many
j_call: TRBJ2-2
v_call: TRBV11-2
d_call: .
cdr3_length: 16
cdr3_nt: TGTGCCAGCATCGCCCAGGGGCGGGCGAACACCGGGGAGCTGTTTTTT
cdr3_aa: CASIAQGRANTGELFF

clone_size: many
j_call: TRBJ1-1
v_call: TRBV7-8
d_call: .
cdr3_length: 13
cdr3_nt: TGTGCCAGCAGCACCAGGGGCGGGACTGAAGCTTTCTTT
cdr3_aa: CASSTRGGTEAFF

clone_size: .
j_call: TRBJ2-3
v_call: TRBV18
d_call: .
cdr3_length: 15
cdr3_nt: TGTGCCAGCTCACCACAGTCCGTTAGCACAGATACGCAGTATTTT
cdr3_aa: CASSPQSVSTDTQYF

clone_size: few
j_call: TRBJ2-3
v_call: TRBV19
d_call: .
cdr3_length: 15
cdr3_nt: TGTGCCAGTAGTGTCCTGAGGGGGACGACAGATACGCAGTATTTT
cdr3_aa: CASSVLRGTTDTQYF

clone_size: medium-sized
j_call: TRBJ2-5
v_call: TRBV29-1
d_call: TRBD1
cdr3_length: 13
cdr3_nt: TGCAGCGTGGAGAAGAACAGGGGAGAGACCCAGTACTTC
cdr3_aa: CSVEKNRGETQYF

clone_size: few
j_call: TRBJ2-7
v_call: TRBV6-2/TRBV6-3
d_call: .
cdr3_length: 20
cdr3_nt: TGTGCCAGCAGTCGGGGCCGGGACAAGGAGGAGGTCCGCCCCTCCTACGAGCAGTACTTC
cdr3_aa: CASSRGRDKEEVRPSYEQYF

clone_size: many
j_call: TRBJ2-7
v_call: TRBV18
d_call: TRBD1
cdr3_length: 14
cdr3_nt: TGTGCCAGCTCGTACGGACAGGGGACCTACGAGCAGTACTTC
cdr3_aa: CASSYGQGTYEQYF

clone_size: .
j_call: TRBJ2-7
v_call: TRBV5-4
d_call: .
cdr3_length: 14
cdr3_nt: TGTGCCAGCAGCCCGGGTTTGGTCTCCTACGAGCAGTACTTC
cdr3_aa: CASSPGLVSYEQYF

clone_size: many
j_call: TRBJ2-7
v_call: TRBV12-5
d_call: .
cdr3_length: 17
cdr3_nt: TGTGCTAGTGGTTTCAACCCCGGGGGAACTGGAAGCTACGAGCAGTACTTC
cdr3_aa: CASGFNPGGTGSYEQYF

clone_size: medium-sized
j_call: TRBJ2-2
v_call: TRBV7-7
d_call: .
cdr3_length: 14
cdr3_nt: TGTGCTAGCAGCTTAGTGGCTTTCACCGGGGAGCTGTTTTTT
cdr3_aa: CASSLVAFTGELFF

clone_size: many
j_call: TRBJ1-4
v_call: TRBV12-3/TRBV12-4
d_call: TRBD1
cdr3_length: 14
cdr3_nt: TGTGCCAGCACCTTCGCGGCAGGGGGGGAAAAACTGTTTTTT
cdr3_aa: CASTFAAGGEKLFF

clone_size: many
j_call: TRBJ2-3
v_call: TRBV7-3
d_call: TRBD2
cdr3_length: 14
cdr3_nt: TGTGCCAGCAGCAAGCGGGGGGTTACAGATACGCAGTATTTT
cdr3_aa: CASSKRGVTDTQYF

clone_size: many
j_call: TRBJ1-5
v_call: TRBV6-2/TRBV6-3
d_call: .
cdr3_length: 14
cdr3_nt: TGTGCCAGCAGTTCGGGGACGTTAGGACAGCCCCAGCATTTT
cdr3_aa: CASSSGTLGQPQHF

clone_size: few
j_call: TRBJ1-2
v_call: TRBV6-2/TRBV6-3
d_call: .
cdr3_length: 15
cdr3_nt: TGTGCCAGCGTACTAACAGGGACCTCTAACTATGGCTACACCTTC
cdr3_aa: CASVLTGTSNYGYTF

clone_size: many
j_call: TRBJ1-4
v_call: TRBV5-1
d_call: TRBD1
cdr3_length: 16
cdr3_nt: TGCGCCAGCAGCCCGCAACCGGGACAGGGGAATGAAAAACTGTTTTTT
cdr3_aa: CASSPQPGQGNEKLFF

clone_size: many
j_call: TRBJ2-3
v_call: TRBV5-1
d_call: .
cdr3_length: 18
cdr3_nt: TGCGCCAGCAGCTTGGCCTTGGGTTTGAGGGGCAGCACAGATACGCAGTATTTT
cdr3_aa: CASSLALGLRGSTDTQYF

clone_size: many
j_call: TRBJ1-2
v_call: TRBV7-3
d_call: .
cdr3_length: 15
cdr3_nt: TGTGCAAGCAGCTTAAATCCGCCGGGGTCTCAAGGCTACACCTTC
cdr3_aa: CASSLNPPGSQGYTF

clone_size: many
j_call: TRBJ2-5
v_call: TRBV10-1
d_call: TRBD1
cdr3_length: 15
cdr3_nt: TGCGCCAGCACCTTCGGGACAGAAGGCCAAGAGACCCAGTACTTC
cdr3_aa: CASTFGTEGQETQYF

clone_size: .
j_call: TRBJ2-7
v_call: TRBV5-1
d_call: .
cdr3_length: 13
cdr3_nt: TGCGCCAGCAGCTTACCGGACAGCTACGAGCAGTACTTC
cdr3_aa: CASSLPDSYEQYF

clone_size: .
j_call: TRBJ1-6
v_call: TRBV6-5
d_call: .
cdr3_length: 15
cdr3_nt: TGTGCCAGCAGTTACTTCCCTCCTGTCTCGGGTCCCCTCCACTTT
cdr3_aa: CASSYFPPVSGPLHF

clone_size: many
j_call: TRBJ1-5
v_call: TRBV20-1
d_call: .
cdr3_length: 15
cdr3_nt: TGCAGTGCTAGAGATAGAGGGAGTGGCAATCAGCCCCAGCATTTT
cdr3_aa: CSARDRGSGNQPQHF

clone_size: medium-sized
j_call: TRBJ2-3
v_call: TRBV11-2
d_call: .
cdr3_length: 12
cdr3_nt: TGTGCCAGCAGCTTATCGGGAGATACGCAGTATTTT
cdr3_aa: CASSLSGDTQYF

clone_size: .
j_call: TRBJ2-1
v_call: TRBV30
d_call: .
cdr3_length: 13
cdr3_nt: TGTGCCTGGAGTCGGGCAGGGTTTAATGAGCAGTTCTTC
cdr3_aa: CAWSRAGFNEQFF

clone_size: .
j_call: TRBJ2-7
v_call: TRBV19
d_call: .
cdr3_length: 15
cdr3_nt: TGTGCCAGTAGTATAGGCCGGGGGATAGCGAACGAGCAGTACTTC
cdr3_aa: CASSIGRGIANEQYF

clone_size: many
j_call: TRBJ2-5
v_call: TRBV30
d_call: TRBD1
cdr3_length: 14
cdr3_nt: TGTGCCTGGAGCCCCGGGACAGACCAAGAGACCCAGTACTTC
cdr3_aa: CAWSPGTDQETQYF

clone_size: .
j_call: TRBJ2-2
v_call: TRBV6-4
d_call: .
cdr3_length: 14
cdr3_nt: TGTGCCAGCAGAACAGGTCCCGCCACCGGGGAGCTGTTTTTT
cdr3_aa: CASRTGPATGELFF

clone_size: many
j_call: TRBJ1-5
v_call: TRBV15
d_call: .
cdr3_length: 13
cdr3_nt: TGTGCCACCAGCAGAGTAGGAAATCAGCCCCAGCATTTT
cdr3_aa: CATSRVGNQPQHF

clone_size: .
j_call: TRBJ1-1
v_call: TRBV7-3
d_call: .
cdr3_length: 14
cdr3_nt: TGTGCCAGCAGCTTGTTGGGTGTAGGCACTGAAGCTTTCTTT
cdr3_aa: CASSLLGVGTEAFF

clone_size: many
j_call: TRBJ2-1
v_call: TRBV6-5
d_call: TRBD2
cdr3_length: 15
cdr3_nt: TGTGCCAGCAGTCTGACTAGCGGGGGGGCAGATGAGCAGTTCTTC
cdr3_aa: CASSLTSGGADEQFF

clone_size: .
j_call: TRBJ2-7
v_call: TRBV20-1
d_call: TRBD1
cdr3_length: 12
cdr3_nt: TGCAGTGCGCACACGACAGGGGGCGAGCAGTACTTC
cdr3_aa: CSAHTTGGEQYF

clone_size: many
j_call: TRBJ2-2
v_call: TRBV4-2
d_call: .
cdr3_length: 15
cdr3_nt: TGTGCCAGCAGCCAAGATGGCGAAATCGGCGGGGAGCTGTTTTTT
cdr3_aa: CASSQDGEIGGELFF

clone_size: many
j_call: TRBJ2-3
v_call: TRBV12-3/TRBV12-4
d_call: .
cdr3_length: 13
cdr3_nt: TGTGCCAGCAGTCCCGGTAGCGCAGATACGCAGTATTTT
cdr3_aa: CASSPGSADTQYF

clone_size: few
j_call: TRBJ1-1
v_call: TRBV18
d_call: .
cdr3_length: 14
cdr3_nt: TGTGCCAGCTCACCCAACAGGGTTGGCACTGAAGCTTTCTTT
cdr3_aa: CASSPNRVGTEAFF

clone_size: .
j_call: TRBJ1-4
v_call: TRBV6-5
d_call: .
cdr3_length: 12
cdr3_nt: TGTGCCAGCAGGTCAACTAATGAAAAACTGTTTTTT
cdr3_aa: CASRSTNEKLFF

clone_size: many
j_call: TRBJ2-7
v_call: TRBV7-8
d_call: .
cdr3_length: 14
cdr3_nt: TGTGCCAGCAGCTTAGGAGGGTCTAACCACGAGCAGTACTTC
cdr3_aa: CASSLGGSNHEQYF

clone_size: many
j_call: TRBJ2-1
v_call: TRBV11-1
d_call: .
cdr3_length: 12
cdr3_nt: TGTGCCAGCAGCGGGACATTCTATGAGCAGTTCTTC
cdr3_aa: CASSGTFYEQFF

clone_size: few
j_call: TRBJ2-7
v_call: TRBV20-1
d_call: TRBD2
cdr3_length: 15
cdr3_nt: TGCAGTGCTAGAGCCAGCGGGGCTACCAACTACGAGCAGTACTTC
cdr3_aa: CSARASGATNYEQYF

clone_size: many
j_call: TRBJ2-1
v_call: TRBV7-9
d_call: .
cdr3_length: 14
cdr3_nt: TGTGCCAGCAGCTTAGTTCGTACATCCAATGAGCAGTTCTTC
cdr3_aa: CASSLVRTSNEQFF

clone_size: .
j_call: TRBJ2-4
v_call: TRBV12-3/TRBV12-4
d_call: TRBD1
cdr3_length: 16
cdr3_nt: TGTGCCAGCAGTCCGAGACAGGGACCGGTCCAAAACATTCAGTACTTC
cdr3_aa: CASSPRQGPVQNIQYF